The present TCR beta chain was sequenced within a study of CD8 T cells in Susac syndrome. Random hexamers served to reverse transcribe about 0.5 to 1 ug RNA. Amplification of TCR beta CDR3 was carried out by immunoSEQ multiplex PCR, which covered 54 Vbeta and 13 Jbeta segments. One entry per CDR3 protein, called by TCRdb with MiXCR from the immunoSEQ multiplex PCR reads. In the table there are roughly 200,000 distinct CDR3 sequences, approximately 94% of which are singletons. Germline V gene data show CDR1 as DFQATT and CDR2 as SNEGSKA (reference sequence). The CDR3 has 17 amino acids. With 6 bases clipped from V and 3 bases from J, the junction kept 17 bases outside the gene matches.

The chain has TRBV20-1 and TRBJ2-1, with 7 positions matching TRBD2. The sequence was collected from a human donor with multiple sclerosis. The sequenced material came from CD4+ T cells from PBMCs. This chain's CDR3 is CSAERPGSGRVYNEQFF. DNA of the CDR3: TGCAGTGCCGAAAGGCCCGGTAGCGGGCGTGTCTACAATGAGCAGTTCTTC.